These T cell receptor beta chains were read from a single sample in a study of cytomegalovirus exposure and HLA in healthy donors. The method was immunoSEQ multiplex PCR; TCRdb's version includes in-frame clones alone and lacks a portion of them. The sample lists around 170,000 clones, about 85% occurring once. Sequenced material: PBMCs. The receptor source for this set is a man aged 50 to 60 in good health and CMV-seronegative. The CDR3 runs from the conserved cysteine through the conserved F or W. Fields, in order: CDR3 DNA, CDR3 protein, J gene, D gene, V gene, clone size. The D gene is left open where the match is weak. Only some rows state a clone size, as once, few, many or a class for expanded clones.

TGTGCCAGCAGCGTAGGTAGCGGGCCCACAGATACGCAGTATTTT CASSVGSGPTDTQYF TRBJ2-3 TRBD2 TRBV9 NA
TGCAGCGCTCCGCCTGGACAGGGGGCGCTTGGCTACACCTTC CSAPPGQGALGYTF TRBJ1-2 TRBD1 TRBV29-1 once
TGCGCCAGCAGCCAAGGGAGCACGGTTAATTCACCCCTCCACTTT CASSQGSTVNSPLHF TRBJ1-6 NA TRBV4-3 NA
TGTGCCAGCAGCGACCCCGACAGAACCAACACCGGGGAGCTGTTTTTT CASSDPDRTNTGELFF TRBJ2-2 NA TRBV9 NA
TGTGCCAGCAGCCAAGATCTTGAGGCGGGGGGCACAGATACGCAGTATTTT CASSQDLEAGGTDTQYF TRBJ2-3 TRBD2 TRBV4-2 NA
TGTGCCAGCAGCTCCACAGGGTCCACTGAAGCTTTCTTT CASSSTGSTEAFF TRBJ1-1 NA TRBV11-3 NA
TGTGCCAGCAGCGCACGAAGGGACTCTGGGGCATATGGCTACACCTTC CASSARRDSGAYGYTF TRBJ1-2 NA TRBV7-8 once
TGTGCCAGCAGACCAGGGTACTCTGGAAACACCATATATTTT CASRPGYSGNTIYF TRBJ1-3 NA TRBV6-5 NA
TGTGCCAGCAGCTCCTGGGGGCCCTACGAGCAGTACTTC CASSSWGPYEQYF TRBJ2-7 NA TRBV11-2 NA
TGTGCCAGCAGTTACAGTCGCGGAACTAACTATGGCTACACCTTC CASSYSRGTNYGYTF TRBJ1-2 NA TRBV6-6 NA
TGCGCCAGCAGCCAAGACGGGACAGGGTCGACCGGGGAGCTGTTTTTT CASSQDGTGSTGELFF TRBJ2-2 TRBD1 TRBV4-3 NA
TGTGCCAGCAGTGAATCCCGCAGGGCCCCCAATCATCAGCCCCAGCATTTT CASSESRRAPNHQPQHF TRBJ1-5 NA TRBV6-1 NA
TGTGCCAGCAGCTTAAGGGGGCAATGGGAGACCCAGTACTTC CASSLRGQWETQYF TRBJ2-5 TRBD1 TRBV11-2 NA
TGTGCCATCAGTGAGTCAGGGGCACTCTATGGCTACACCTTC CAISESGALYGYTF TRBJ1-2 NA TRBV10-3 NA
TGTGCCAGCACCGAGAGGGGGGGCTACGAGCAGTACTTC CASTERGGYEQYF TRBJ2-7 NA TRBV6-6 NA
TGTGCCGGCAGTGGTAGCGGGGGGGCCGATGAGCAGTTCTTC CAGSGSGGADEQFF TRBJ2-1 TRBD2 TRBV9 NA
TGCGCCAGCAGCCACTCAGATACGCAGTATTTT CASSHSDTQYF TRBJ2-3 NA TRBV4-1 NA
TGTGCCAGCAGTTACGGGGGGGGGAACGGCTACACCTTC CASSYGGGNGYTF TRBJ1-2 NA TRBV6-5 NA
TGTGCCAGCAGCTTAGGTATAGCAGCCTACGAGCAGTACTTC CASSLGIAAYEQYF TRBJ2-7 NA TRBV7-2 NA
TGCGCCAGCAGCCCCGGACAGCCGAACACTGAAGCTTTCTTT CASSPGQPNTEAFF TRBJ1-1 NA TRBV5-1 NA
TGCAGTGCTATGAGGAACACTGAAGCTTTCTTT CSAMRNTEAFF TRBJ1-1 NA TRBV20-1 NA
TGTGCCAGCAGTTCCGGACAGGGATATGGCTACACCTTC CASSSGQGYGYTF TRBJ1-2 TRBD1 TRBV6-5 once
TGTGCCAGCAGTGAAGCTGCCCAGGGGGCTGGCGGGGAGCTGTTTTTT CASSEAAQGAGGELFF TRBJ2-2 TRBD1 TRBV2 once
TGCGCCAGCAGCCTCTGGACAGGGACAAACACCATATATTTT CASSLWTGTNTIYF TRBJ1-3 TRBD1 TRBV5-1 NA
TGTGCCAGCATTCTTGGTCCGGGGAACGAAAAACTGTTTTTT CASILGPGNEKLFF TRBJ1-4 NA TRBV6-1 NA
TGTGCCAGCAGCTCGGTGACAGGGAACACTGAAGCTTTCTTT CASSSVTGNTEAFF TRBJ1-1 NA TRBV7-9 NA
TGTGCCAGCAGTCAGGGGGCCTGGAATGAGCAGTTCTTC CASSQGAWNEQFF TRBJ2-1 TRBD1 TRBV27 NA
TGTGCCAGCAGTTACGACAGGGGGGGAGAGACCCAGTACTTC CASSYDRGGETQYF TRBJ2-5 TRBD1 TRBV6-5 NA
TGCGCCAGCACCCCTACTACGGGGGGGTATTCCTACGAGCAGTACTTC CASTPTTGGYSYEQYF TRBJ2-7 TRBD2 TRBV5-1 NA
TGTGCCTGGGGGGGACAGGGATCGTTCGGCTATGGCTACACCTTC CAWGGQGSFGYGYTF TRBJ1-2 TRBD1 TRBV30 NA
TGTGCCAGGGGACACCCGGCGGGTGGCTACACCTTC CARGHPAGGYTF TRBJ1-2 NA TRBV25-1 few
TGTGCCAGCTCACCATTAGGGGTTTCCTACAATGAGCAGTTCTTC CASSPLGVSYNEQFF TRBJ2-1 NA TRBV18 NA
TGTGCCTGGAGTGCCTTGGGACAGGTAGGCAATCAGCCCCAGCATTTT CAWSALGQVGNQPQHF TRBJ1-5 TRBD1 TRBV30 few
TGCGCCAGCAGCTTGGAGGGGGCTTATACAGATACGCAGTATTTT CASSLEGAYTDTQYF TRBJ2-3 TRBD1 TRBV5-1 NA
TGTGCCAGCAGCTTGCGCGGGACCCCTGACGAGCAGTACTTC CASSLRGTPDEQYF TRBJ2-7 NA TRBV9 NA
TGCGCCAGCAGCCCTCCGCCGGGGAGCTCCTACGAGCAGTACTTC CASSPPPGSSYEQYF TRBJ2-7 NA TRBV5-1 NA
TGTGCCAGCAGCGGGTTGGCTGAAGCTTTCTTT CASSGLAEAFF TRBJ1-1 NA TRBV2 few
TGTGCCAGCAGTTACATACCAGGGGGGTTGGCTTTCTTT CASSYIPGGLAFF TRBJ1-1 TRBD1 TRBV6-5 NA
TGTGCCATGAGGGGGGGTATCACAGATACGCAGTATTTT CAMRGGITDTQYF TRBJ2-3 NA TRBV7-2 NA
TGTGCCAGCAGCAAAGAAGGGGTTGAAGCTTTCTTT CASSKEGVEAFF TRBJ1-1 NA TRBV21-1 NA